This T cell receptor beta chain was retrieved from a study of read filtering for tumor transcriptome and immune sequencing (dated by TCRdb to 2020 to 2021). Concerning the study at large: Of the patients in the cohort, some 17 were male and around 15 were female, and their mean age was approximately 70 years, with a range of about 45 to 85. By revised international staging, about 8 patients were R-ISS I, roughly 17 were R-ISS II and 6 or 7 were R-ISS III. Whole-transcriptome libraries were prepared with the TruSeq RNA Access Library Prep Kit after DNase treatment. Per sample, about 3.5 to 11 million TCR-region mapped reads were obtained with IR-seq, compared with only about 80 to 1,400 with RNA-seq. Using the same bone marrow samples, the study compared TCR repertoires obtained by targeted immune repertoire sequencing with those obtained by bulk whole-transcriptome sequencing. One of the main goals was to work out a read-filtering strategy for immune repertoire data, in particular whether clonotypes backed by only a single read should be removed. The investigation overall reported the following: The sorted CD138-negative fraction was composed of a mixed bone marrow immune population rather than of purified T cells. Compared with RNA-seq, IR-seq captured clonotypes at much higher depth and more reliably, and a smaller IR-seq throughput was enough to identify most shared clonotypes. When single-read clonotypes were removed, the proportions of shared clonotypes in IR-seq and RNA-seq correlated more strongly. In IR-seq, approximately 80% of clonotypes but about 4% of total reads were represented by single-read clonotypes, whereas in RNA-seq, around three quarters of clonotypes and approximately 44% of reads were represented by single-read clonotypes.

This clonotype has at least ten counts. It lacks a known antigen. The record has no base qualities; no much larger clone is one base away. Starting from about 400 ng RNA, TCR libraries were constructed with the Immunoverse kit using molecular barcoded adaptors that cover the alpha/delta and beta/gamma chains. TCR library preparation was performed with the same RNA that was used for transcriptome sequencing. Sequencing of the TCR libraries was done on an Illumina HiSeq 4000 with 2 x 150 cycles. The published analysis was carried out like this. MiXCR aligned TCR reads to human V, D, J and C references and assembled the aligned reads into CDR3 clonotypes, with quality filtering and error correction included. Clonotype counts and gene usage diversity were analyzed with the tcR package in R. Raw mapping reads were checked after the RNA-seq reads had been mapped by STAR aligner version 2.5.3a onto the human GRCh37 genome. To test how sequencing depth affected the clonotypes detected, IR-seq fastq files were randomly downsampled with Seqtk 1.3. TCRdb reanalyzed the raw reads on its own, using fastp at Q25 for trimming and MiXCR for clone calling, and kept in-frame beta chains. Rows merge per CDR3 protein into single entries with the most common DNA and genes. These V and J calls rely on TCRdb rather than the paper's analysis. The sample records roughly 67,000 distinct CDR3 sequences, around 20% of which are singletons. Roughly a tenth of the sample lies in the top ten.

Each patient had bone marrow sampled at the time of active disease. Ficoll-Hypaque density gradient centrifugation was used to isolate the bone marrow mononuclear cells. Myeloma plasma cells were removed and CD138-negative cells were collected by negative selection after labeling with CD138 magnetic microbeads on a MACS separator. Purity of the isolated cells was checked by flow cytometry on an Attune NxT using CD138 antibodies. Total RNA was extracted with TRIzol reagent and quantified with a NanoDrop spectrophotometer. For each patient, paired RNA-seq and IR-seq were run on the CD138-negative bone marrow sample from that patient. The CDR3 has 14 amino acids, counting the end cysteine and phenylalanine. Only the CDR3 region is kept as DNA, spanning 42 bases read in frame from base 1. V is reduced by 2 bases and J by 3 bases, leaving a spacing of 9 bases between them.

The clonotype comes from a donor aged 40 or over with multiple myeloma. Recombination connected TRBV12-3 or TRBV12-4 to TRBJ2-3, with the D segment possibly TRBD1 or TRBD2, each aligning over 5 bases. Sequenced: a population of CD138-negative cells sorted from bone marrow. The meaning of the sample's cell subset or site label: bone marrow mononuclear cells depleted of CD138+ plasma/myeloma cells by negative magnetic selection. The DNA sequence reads TGTGCCAGCAGTTTATGGGGGTTGACAGATACGCAGTATTTT. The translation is CASSLWGLTDTQYF.